The T cell receptor (beta chain) described here comes from a study of beta chain features in type 1 diabetes. About the research overall: The number of sorted cells examined across all samples was some 98,000,000. Study results and caveats: A moderate, significant TCRB CDR3 shortening appeared in type 1 diabetes across four CD4+ subsets. Insertions were fewer and deletions more numerous at VDJ junctions in type 1 diabetes patients.

Only a few counts were recorded for this clone. Its cognate antigen is unknown. Within the sample, other DNA sequences also encode this same CDR3. The CDR3 has 13 residues. V shed 1 base and J shed 5 bases, with 8 bases lying between them. Germline V gives CDR1 SNHLY, CDR2 FYNNEI. The study reverse transcribed the entire isolated RNA, so it sequenced expressed TCRB transcripts. This table comes from immunoSEQ multiplex PCR, and its TCRdb copy is limited to in-frame clones, with some not included. The data show 250,000 to 350,000 clones, 13% to 15% seen once. This chain joins TRBV2 and TRBJ2-5, with a weak D call TRBD1 (6 bases). Specimen: central memory CD4+ T cells from blood. This clonotype was sampled from a man aged 30-40 years in good health. DNA for the CDR3: TGTGCCAGCAGTGAAGGGGGGCGGGAGACCCAGTACTTC. It encodes CASSEGGRETQYF.